Sequencing of this TCR beta chain was carried out in a study of blood T cell repertoires in COVID-19. The method was immunoSEQ multiplex PCR; TCRdb's version includes in-frame clones alone and lacks a portion of them. This table has approximately 160,000 clones, over 80% appearing once. Sequenced sample: peripheral blood. The origin of this receptor is an elderly woman with active or convalescent COVID-19.

DNA of the CDR3: TGTGCCAGTAGTCGAGCCAGACACCAGGGGGCCAATCAGCCCCAGCATTTT. Protein: CASSRARHQGANQPQHF. This chain joins TRBV19 and TRBJ1-5; 8 bases map to TRBD1. V shed 5 bases and J 3 bases; nucleotides not matched to a gene: 12. Germline V gene sequence: CDR1 LNHDA, CDR2 SQIVND (reference sequence). This CDR3 contains 17 residues.